A selection of T cell receptor beta chains follows, all from one sample in a study of technical replicates of blood from a few donors. Sequencing used immunoSEQ multiplex PCR; TCRdb keeps in-frame clones, though not all of them. The sample has about 84,000 clones; approximately 93% are singletons. The source material was T cells isolated from PBMCs. Receptors originate from a human donor in good health. Both conserved end residues are part of each CDR3. The D gene is left open where the match is weak. Some rows mark clone size as missing; the rest say once, few, many or name a class of expanded clone.

v_call: TRBV19
d_call: TRBD1
j_call: TRBJ1-4
clone_size: .
cdr3_aa: CASRIQQGANEKLFF
cdr3_nt: TGTGCCAGTAGGATCCAACAGGGGGCTAATGAAAAACTGTTTTTT

v_call: TRBV30
d_call: .
j_call: TRBJ2-7
clone_size: once
cdr3_aa: CARTGSSYEQYF
cdr3_nt: TGTGCCAGAACCGGGAGCTCCTACGAGCAGTACTTC

v_call: TRBV2
d_call: .
j_call: TRBJ2-1
clone_size: .
cdr3_aa: CASTRVQTIYNEQFF
cdr3_nt: TGTGCCAGCACCCGAGTACAAACTATATACAATGAGCAGTTCTTC

v_call: TRBV10-2
d_call: .
j_call: TRBJ1-1
clone_size: .
cdr3_aa: CASSEAKSRGRNTEAFF
cdr3_nt: TGCGCCAGCAGTGAGGCGAAATCAAGGGGCCGGAACACTGAAGCTTTCTTT

v_call: TRBV29-1
d_call: .
j_call: TRBJ2-5
clone_size: .
cdr3_aa: CSCQGAGQETQYF
cdr3_nt: TGCAGCTGTCAAGGGGCAGGGCAAGAGACCCAGTACTTC

v_call: TRBV30
d_call: .
j_call: TRBJ2-3
clone_size: once
cdr3_aa: CAWSVGGGTDTQYF
cdr3_nt: TGTGCCTGGAGTGTAGGGGGGGGCACAGATACGCAGTATTTT

v_call: TRBV6-4
d_call: .
j_call: TRBJ1-1
clone_size: .
cdr3_aa: CASRRGGNTEAFF
cdr3_nt: TGTGCCAGCCGACGGGGGGGCAACACTGAAGCTTTCTTT

v_call: TRBV28
d_call: .
j_call: TRBJ1-1
clone_size: .
cdr3_aa: CASSPTATVGTEAFF
cdr3_nt: TGTGCCAGCAGTCCAACGGCGACAGTGGGGACTGAAGCTTTCTTT

v_call: TRBV18
d_call: .
j_call: TRBJ2-3
clone_size: .
cdr3_aa: CASSESRDTQYF
cdr3_nt: TGTGCCAGCTCAGAGTCGAGGGATACGCAGTATTTT

v_call: TRBV5-4
d_call: .
j_call: TRBJ2-1
clone_size: .
cdr3_aa: CASSFLASQDNEQFF
cdr3_nt: TGTGCCAGCAGCTTTTTGGCTAGCCAAGACAATGAGCAGTTCTTC

v_call: TRBV30
d_call: .
j_call: TRBJ2-2
clone_size: few
cdr3_aa: CAWSQGHFTGELFF
cdr3_nt: TGTGCCTGGAGTCAGGGACACTTCACCGGGGAGCTGTTTTTT

v_call: TRBV19
d_call: TRBD1
j_call: TRBJ2-3
clone_size: .
cdr3_aa: CASAHRGLSDTQYF
cdr3_nt: TGTGCCAGTGCGCACAGGGGTCTGTCAGATACGCAGTATTTT